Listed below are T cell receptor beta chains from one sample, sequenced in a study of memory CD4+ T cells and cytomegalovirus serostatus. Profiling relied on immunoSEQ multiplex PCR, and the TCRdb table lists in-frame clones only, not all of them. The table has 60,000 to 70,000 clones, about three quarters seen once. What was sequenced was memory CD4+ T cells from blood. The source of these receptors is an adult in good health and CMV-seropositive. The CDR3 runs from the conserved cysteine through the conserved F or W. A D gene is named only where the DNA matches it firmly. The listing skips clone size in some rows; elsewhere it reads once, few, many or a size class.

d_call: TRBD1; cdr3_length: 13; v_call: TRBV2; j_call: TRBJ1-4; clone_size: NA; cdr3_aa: CASSGTGGEKLFF; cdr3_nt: TGTGCCAGCAGTGGGACAGGGGGCGAAAAACTGTTTTTT
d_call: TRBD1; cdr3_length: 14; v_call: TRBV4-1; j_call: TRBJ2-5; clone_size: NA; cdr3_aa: CASSQPLVGGQRYF; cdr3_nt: TGCGCCAGCAGCCAACCCCTCGTAGGGGGACAGAGGTACTTC
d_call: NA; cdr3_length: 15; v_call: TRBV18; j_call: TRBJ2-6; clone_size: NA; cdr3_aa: CASSPRISGANVLTF; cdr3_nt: TGTGCCAGCTCACCACGGATTTCTGGGGCCAACGTCCTGACTTTC
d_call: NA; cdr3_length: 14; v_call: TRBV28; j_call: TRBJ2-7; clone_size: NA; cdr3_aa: CASRRTDLSYEQYF; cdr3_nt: TGTGCCAGCAGACGAACCGATTTATCCTACGAGCAGTACTTC
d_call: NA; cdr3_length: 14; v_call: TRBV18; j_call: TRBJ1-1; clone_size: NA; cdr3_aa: CASSTNGGNTEAFF; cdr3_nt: TGTGCCAGCTCAACAAACGGGGGGAACACTGAAGCTTTCTTT
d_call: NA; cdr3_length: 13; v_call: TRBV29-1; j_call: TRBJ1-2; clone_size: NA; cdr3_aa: CSVEDRGDYGYTF; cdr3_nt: TGCAGCGTTGAAGATCGTGGGGACTATGGCTACACCTTC
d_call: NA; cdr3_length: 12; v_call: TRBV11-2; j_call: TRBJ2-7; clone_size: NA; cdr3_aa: CASSLTSLEQYF; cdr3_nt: TGTGCCAGCAGCTTAACAAGCCTCGAGCAGTACTTC
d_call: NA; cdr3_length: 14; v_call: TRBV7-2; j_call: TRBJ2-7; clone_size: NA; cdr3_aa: CASSLAGLLGEQYF; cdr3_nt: TGTGCCAGCAGCTTAGCAGGGCTCCTTGGAGAGCAGTACTTC
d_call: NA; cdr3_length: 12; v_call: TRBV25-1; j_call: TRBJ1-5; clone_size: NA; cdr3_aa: CASRQGHQPQHF; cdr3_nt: TGTGCCAGCAGGCAGGGTCATCAGCCCCAGCATTTT
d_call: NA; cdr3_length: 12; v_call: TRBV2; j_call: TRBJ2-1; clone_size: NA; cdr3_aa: CASRSLSNEQFF; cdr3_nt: TGTGCCAGCAGGTCGCTTAGTAATGAGCAGTTCTTC
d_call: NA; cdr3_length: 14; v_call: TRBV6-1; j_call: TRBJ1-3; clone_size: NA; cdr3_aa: CASSSSGVGNTIYF; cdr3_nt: TGTGCCAGCAGTTCGTCAGGGGTAGGAAACACCATATATTTT
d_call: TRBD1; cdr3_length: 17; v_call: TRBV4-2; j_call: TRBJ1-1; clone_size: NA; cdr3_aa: CASSQAPGQGMNTEAFF; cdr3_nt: TGTGCCAGCAGCCAAGCCCCGGGACAGGGGATGAACACTGAAGCTTTCTTT
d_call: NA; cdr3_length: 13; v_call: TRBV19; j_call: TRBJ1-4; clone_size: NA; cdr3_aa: CASADGYNEKLFF; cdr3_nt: TGTGCCAGCGCCGACGGGTATAATGAAAAACTGTTTTTT
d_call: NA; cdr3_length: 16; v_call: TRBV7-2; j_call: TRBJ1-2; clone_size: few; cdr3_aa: CASSLSAGPSNYGYTF; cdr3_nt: TGTGCCAGCAGCTTATCGGCAGGGCCCTCTAACTATGGCTACACCTTC
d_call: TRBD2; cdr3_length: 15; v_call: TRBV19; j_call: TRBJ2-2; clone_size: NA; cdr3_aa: CASSRGSGLAGELFF; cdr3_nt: TGTGCCAGTAGTAGGGGTAGCGGGCTCGCCGGGGAGCTGTTTTTT
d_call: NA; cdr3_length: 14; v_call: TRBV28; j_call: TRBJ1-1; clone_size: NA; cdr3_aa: CASSLSPRNTEAFF; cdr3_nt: TGTGCCAGCAGTTTAAGTCCCCGAAACACTGAAGCTTTCTTT
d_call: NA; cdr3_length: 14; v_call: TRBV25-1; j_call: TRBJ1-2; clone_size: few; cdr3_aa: CASSEWDGRYGYTF; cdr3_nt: TGTGCCAGCAGTGAATGGGACGGACGCTATGGCTACACCTTC
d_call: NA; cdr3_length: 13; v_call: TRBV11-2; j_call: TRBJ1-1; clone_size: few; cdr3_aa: CASSPDRDTEAFF; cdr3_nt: TGTGCCAGCAGCCCAGACAGAGACACTGAAGCTTTCTTT
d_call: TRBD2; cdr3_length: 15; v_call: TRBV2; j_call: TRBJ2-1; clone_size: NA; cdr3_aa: CASRLLAGVDNEQFF; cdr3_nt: TGTGCCAGCCGTCTTCTAGCGGGAGTTGACAATGAGCAGTTCTTC
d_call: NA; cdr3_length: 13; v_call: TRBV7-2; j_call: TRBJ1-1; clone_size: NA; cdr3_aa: CASTEAGFWGAFF; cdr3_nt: TGTGCCAGCACAGAAGCCGGGTTTTGGGGGGCTTTCTTT
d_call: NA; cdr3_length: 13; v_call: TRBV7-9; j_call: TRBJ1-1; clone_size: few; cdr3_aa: CASSTEYDTEAFF; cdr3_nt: TGTGCCAGCAGCACAGAGTACGACACTGAAGCTTTCTTT
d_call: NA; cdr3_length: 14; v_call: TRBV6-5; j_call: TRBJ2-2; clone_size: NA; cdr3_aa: CASSYGGRTGELFF; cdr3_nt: TGTGCCAGCAGTTATGGAGGCAGAACCGGGGAGCTGTTTTTT
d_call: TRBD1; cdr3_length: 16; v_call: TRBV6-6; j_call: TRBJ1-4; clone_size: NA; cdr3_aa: CASTDRGGATNEKLFF; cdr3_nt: TGTGCCAGCACAGACAGGGGGGGGGCAACTAATGAAAAACTGTTTTTT
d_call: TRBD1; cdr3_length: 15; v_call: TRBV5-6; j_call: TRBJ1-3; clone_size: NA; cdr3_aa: CASSTGTGSGNTIYF; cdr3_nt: TGTGCCAGCAGCACCGGGACAGGCTCTGGAAACACCATATATTTT
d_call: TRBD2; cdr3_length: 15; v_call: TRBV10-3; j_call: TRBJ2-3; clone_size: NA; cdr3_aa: CAISGGGGATDTQYF; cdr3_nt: TGTGCCATCAGTGGTGGCGGGGGGGCAACAGATACGCAGTATTTT
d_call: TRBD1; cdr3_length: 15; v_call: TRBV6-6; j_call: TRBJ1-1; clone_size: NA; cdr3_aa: CASRSGQGGNTEAFF; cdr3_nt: TGTGCCAGCAGATCGGGACAGGGGGGGAACACTGAAGCTTTCTTT
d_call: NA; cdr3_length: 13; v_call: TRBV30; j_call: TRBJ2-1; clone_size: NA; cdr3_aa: CAWSGSSYNEQFF; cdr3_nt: TGTGCCTGGAGCGGGAGCTCCTACAATGAGCAGTTCTTC
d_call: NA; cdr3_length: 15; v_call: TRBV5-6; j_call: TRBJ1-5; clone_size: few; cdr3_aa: CASSLKGRSNQPQHF; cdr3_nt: TGTGCCAGCAGCTTGAAAGGACGTAGCAATCAGCCCCAGCATTTT
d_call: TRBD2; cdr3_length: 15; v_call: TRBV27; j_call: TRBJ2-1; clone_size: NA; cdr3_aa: CASNPGTSVRNEQFF; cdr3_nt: TGTGCCAGCAACCCCGGGACTAGCGTCCGCAATGAGCAGTTCTTC
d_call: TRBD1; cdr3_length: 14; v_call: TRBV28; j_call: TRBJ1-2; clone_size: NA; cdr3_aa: CASSRGTGGYGYTF; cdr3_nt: TGTGCCAGCAGTCGAGGGACAGGGGGATATGGCTACACCTTC
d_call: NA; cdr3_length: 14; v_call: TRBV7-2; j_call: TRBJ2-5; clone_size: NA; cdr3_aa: CASTQSMGAETQYF; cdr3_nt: TGTGCCAGCACCCAATCAATGGGGGCAGAGACCCAGTACTTC
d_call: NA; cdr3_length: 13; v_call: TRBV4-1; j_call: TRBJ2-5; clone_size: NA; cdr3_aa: CASSQETGGTQYF; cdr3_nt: TGCGCCAGCAGCCAAGAAACTGGGGGGACCCAGTACTTC
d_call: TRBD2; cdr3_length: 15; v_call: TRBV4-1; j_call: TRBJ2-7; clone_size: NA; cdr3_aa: CASSQGLAGFYEQYF; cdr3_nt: TGCGCCAGCAGCCAAGGGCTAGCGGGGTTCTACGAGCAGTACTTC
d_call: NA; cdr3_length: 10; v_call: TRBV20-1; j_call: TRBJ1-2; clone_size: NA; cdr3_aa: CSPTDNYPHF; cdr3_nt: TGCAGCCCGACGGACAATTATCCCCACTTC
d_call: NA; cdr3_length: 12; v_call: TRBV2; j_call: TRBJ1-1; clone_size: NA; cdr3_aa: CASVRGYTEAFF; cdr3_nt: TGTGCCAGCGTAAGAGGGTACACTGAAGCTTTCTTT
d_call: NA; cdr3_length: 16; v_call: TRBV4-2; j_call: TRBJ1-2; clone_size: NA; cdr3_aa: CASSQERTAPGYGYTF; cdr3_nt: TGTGCCAGCAGCCAAGAGCGGACAGCCCCGGGGTATGGCTACACCTTC
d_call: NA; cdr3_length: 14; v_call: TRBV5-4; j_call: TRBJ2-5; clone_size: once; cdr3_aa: CASSLVEFQETQYF; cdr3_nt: TGTGCCAGCAGCTTAGTAGAATTTCAAGAGACCCAGTACTTC
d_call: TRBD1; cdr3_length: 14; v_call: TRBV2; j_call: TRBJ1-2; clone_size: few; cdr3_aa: CASTPDRDVYGYTF; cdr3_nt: TGTGCCAGCACCCCGGACAGGGATGTCTATGGCTACACCTTC
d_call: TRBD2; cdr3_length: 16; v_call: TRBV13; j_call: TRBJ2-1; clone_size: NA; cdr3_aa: CASSLTGSGGGNKQFF; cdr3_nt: TGTGCCAGCAGCTTAACCGGGAGCGGGGGGGGAAACAAGCAGTTCTTC
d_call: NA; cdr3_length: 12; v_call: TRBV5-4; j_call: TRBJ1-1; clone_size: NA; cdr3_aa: CASSPQGTEAFF; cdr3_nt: TGTGCCAGCAGCCCTCAGGGAACTGAAGCTTTCTTT
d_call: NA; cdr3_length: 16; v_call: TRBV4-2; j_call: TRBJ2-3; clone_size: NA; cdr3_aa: CASSQDASVETDTQYF; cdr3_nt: TGTGCCAGCAGCCAAGACGCTAGCGTGGAGACAGATACGCAGTATTTT
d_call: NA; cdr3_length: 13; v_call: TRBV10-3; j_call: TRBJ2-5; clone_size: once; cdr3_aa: CAISESRMGTQYF; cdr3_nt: TGTGCCATCAGTGAGTCAAGGATGGGGACCCAGTACTTC
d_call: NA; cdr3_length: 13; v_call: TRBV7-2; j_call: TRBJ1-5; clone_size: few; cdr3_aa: CASSLAARGPQHF; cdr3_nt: TGTGCCAGCAGCTTAGCGGCCAGAGGGCCCCAGCATTTT
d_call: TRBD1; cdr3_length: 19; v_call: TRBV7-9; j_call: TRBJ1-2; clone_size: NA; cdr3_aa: CASRGGRVTGDSTNYGYTF; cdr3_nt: TGTGCCAGCAGGGGGGGTAGGGTGACAGGGGACTCGACTAACTATGGCTACACCTTC
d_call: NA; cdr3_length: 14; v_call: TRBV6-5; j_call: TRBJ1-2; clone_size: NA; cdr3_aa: CASSREYRAGGYTF; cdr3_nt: TGTGCCAGCAGTCGAGAGTACAGGGCTGGCGGCTACACCTTC
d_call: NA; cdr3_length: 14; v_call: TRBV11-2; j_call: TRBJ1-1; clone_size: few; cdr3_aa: CASSLAGQGRGAFF; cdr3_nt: TGTGCCAGCAGCTTAGCCGGGCAGGGGCGGGGAGCTTTCTTT
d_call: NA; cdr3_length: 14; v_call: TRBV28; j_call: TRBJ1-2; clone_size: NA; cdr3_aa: CASRAKGPNYGYTF; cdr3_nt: TGTGCCAGCAGGGCAAAGGGCCCTAACTATGGCTACACCTTC
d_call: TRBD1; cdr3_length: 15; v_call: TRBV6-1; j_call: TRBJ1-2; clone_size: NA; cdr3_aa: CASSELGQGDYGYTF; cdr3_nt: TGTGCCAGCAGTGAATTGGGGCAGGGGGACTATGGCTACACCTTC
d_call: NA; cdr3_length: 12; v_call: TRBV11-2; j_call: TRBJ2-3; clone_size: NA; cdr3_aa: CASSPVTDTQYF; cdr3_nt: TGTGCCAGCAGCCCGGTCACAGATACGCAGTATTTT
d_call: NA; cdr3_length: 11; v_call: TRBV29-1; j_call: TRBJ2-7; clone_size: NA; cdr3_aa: CSVVGQYEQYF; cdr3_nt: TGCAGCGTTGTGGGGCAGTACGAGCAGTACTTC
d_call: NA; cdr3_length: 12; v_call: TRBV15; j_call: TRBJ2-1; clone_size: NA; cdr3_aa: CATSRVYNEQFF; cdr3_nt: TGTGCCACCAGCAGAGTATATAATGAGCAGTTCTTC
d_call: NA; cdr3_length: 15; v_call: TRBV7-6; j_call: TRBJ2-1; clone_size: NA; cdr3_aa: CASSLLLDSYNEQFF; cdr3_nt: TGTGCCAGCAGCTTATTGTTAGACTCCTACAATGAGCAGTTCTTC
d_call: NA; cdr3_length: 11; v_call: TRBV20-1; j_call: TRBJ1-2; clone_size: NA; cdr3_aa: CSPRGGYGYTF; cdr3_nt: TGCAGTCCCCGGGGCGGGTATGGCTACACCTTC
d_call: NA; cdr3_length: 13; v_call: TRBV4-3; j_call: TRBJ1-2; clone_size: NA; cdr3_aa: CASSHAGNYGYTF; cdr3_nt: TGCGCCAGCAGTCACGCTGGCAACTATGGCTACACCTTC
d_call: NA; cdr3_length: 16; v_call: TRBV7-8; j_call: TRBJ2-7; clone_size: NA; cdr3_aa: CASSLALRDPPGEQYF; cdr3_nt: TGTGCCAGCAGCTTAGCCCTCCGGGACCCTCCGGGCGAGCAGTACTTC